These 19 T cell receptor beta chains were all obtained from the same sample, sequenced in a study of blood T cell repertoires in COVID-19. TCRdb keeps only in-frame clones here, not all; method: immunoSEQ multiplex PCR. This sample has some 83,000 clones, with roughly four fifths found just once. What was sequenced was peripheral blood. These receptors all stem from a man over 45 with acute or convalescent COVID-19.

The chain combines TRBV7-3 with TRBJ2-3, with TRBD2 matching over 8 bases. Germline assignment: CDR1 SGHTA and CDR2 FQGTGA. This CDR3 contains 15 residues. Germline trimming cut 6 bases from V and 2 bases from J; bases unmatched to any gene: 7. In DNA, the CDR3 is TGTGCCAGCAGTCCAAGCGGGGGTTCCACAGATACGCAGTATTTT. This sequence encodes CASSPSGGSTDTQYF.

The chain is built from TRBV5-1 and TRBJ2-7, with 13 nucleotides matching TRBD2. Germline CDR1 reads SGHRS; CDR2 reads YFSETQ. The CDR3 is 16 residues long. V shed 4 bases, J shed 6 bases, and the junction held 10 bases outside the gene matches. The CDR3 loop is CASSTRTSGSLGEQYF. CDR3 nucleotides: TGCGCCAGCAGCACACGGACTAGCGGGAGTCTGGGCGAGCAGTACTTC.

This sequence joins TRBV12-5 and TRBJ2-7; D perhaps matches TRBD1 (6 bases). The CDR3 runs 17 residues. The V gene's germline CDR1 is LGHNT and CDR2 FRNRAP. V was pared by 0 bases and J by 2 bases, with 17 bases between. The CDR3 nucleotides are TGTGCTAGTGGTTTGGTACGAGGAACAGGGCTGGCCTACGAGCAGTACTTC. Translation: CASGLVRGTGLAYEQYF.

The V gene is TRBV2, the J gene TRBJ2-7; no firm D call. Germline V gene lookup returns CDR1 SNHLY and CDR2 FYNNEI. V was cut by 1 base and J by 1 base, with 8 bases left in between. This CDR3 is built from 14 residues. CDR3 amino acids: CASSEGYRSYEQYF. The DNA of the CDR3 is TGTGCCAGCAGTGAAGGTTACAGATCCTACGAGCAGTACTTC.

The gene calls are TRBV7-2 and TRBJ2-7; 9 bases match TRBD2. CDR1 is SGHTA, CDR2 FQGNSA, per germline. The V segment lost 1 base and the J segment 2 bases; nucleotides outside the gene matches: 12. CDR3 length equals 18 residues. The CDR3 DNA sequence: TGTGCCAGCAGCTTAGAGATCGGCGGGGGGGTCTGGACCTACGAGCAGTACTTC. Its protein product is CASSLEIGGGVWTYEQYF.

This clone was detected once. The CDR3 spells CASSSRDFQETQYF. Written as DNA, the CDR3 is TGTGCCAGCAGCTCCCGGGACTTTCAAGAGACCCAGTACTTC. This chain connects TRBV4-2 to TRBJ2-5, with D maybe TRBD2 (6 bases). The V gene lost 5 bases and the J gene lost 2 bases, with 12 bases spanning the gap. Germline CDR1 and CDR2: LGHNA and YNFKEQ. The CDR3 contains 14 residues.

The chain joins TRBV7-2 to TRBJ2-2; 8 bases line up with TRBD1. CDR1 and CDR2 from the germline V gene are SGHTA and FQGNSA. The CDR3 has 14 amino acids. V lost 4 bases to trimming and J lost 6 bases; unmatched junction nucleotides: 4. The CDR3 sequence is CASSYQGASGELFF. CDR3 nucleotides: TGTGCCAGCAGCTACCAGGGGGCTTCCGGGGAGCTGTTTTTT.

The chain recombines TRBV10-3 with TRBJ2-7, with 9 bases that match TRBD1. In germline, CDR1 is ENHRY, CDR2 SYGVKD. Germline trimming cut 5 bases from V and 0 bases from J; bases unmatched to any gene: 5. The CDR3 length is 15 residues. As DNA, the CDR3 is TGTGCCATCAGTAGTGGGACAGGGAGCTCCTACGAGCAGTACTTC. This sequence encodes CAISSGTGSSYEQYF.

This clone was picked up one time. The identical CDR3 is also encoded by other nucleotide sequences in the sample. CDR3 DNA: TGTGCCAGCAGTTTGGCGGGGGGGACAGATACGCAGTATTTT. Translating it yields CASSLAGGTDTQYF. The V call is TRBV28, the J call TRBJ2-3; 9 bases match TRBD2. Unmatched junction bases numbered 1, after V lost 3 bases and J lost 3 bases. The germline CDR1 and CDR2 sequences are MDHEN and SYDVKM. This CDR3 is 14 amino acids long.

The gene calls are TRBV6-2 or TRBV6-3 and TRBJ2-4; TRBD2 matches 14 bases. In germline, CDR1 is MNHEY, CDR2 SVGEGT. The CDR3 consists of 18 residues. J was trimmed by 1 base and V by 6 bases; bases with no gene match: 8. CDR3 protein: CASSFGTSGSFAKNIQYF. The CDR3 bases are TGTGCCAGCAGCTTTGGGACTAGCGGGAGTTTCGCCAAAAACATTCAGTACTTC.

The count of this clone is one. The chain combines TRBV29-1 with TRBJ2-7, with TRBD1 as a possible D gene (6 bases). The CDR3 is 15 amino acids. Germline assignment: CDR1 SQVTM and CDR2 ANQGSEA. V dropped 7 bases and J dropped 0 bases, with 19 bases sitting between them. The DNA of the CDR3 is TGCAGCGCCCGAGGTCTCGACAGGAGCTCCTACGAGCAGTACTTC. Protein sequence: CSARGLDRSSYEQYF.

V gene TRBV3-1 (or the pseudogene TRBV3-2) combines with J gene TRBJ2-7; D may be TRBD2 (5 bases). Trimming cost V 0 bases and J 2 bases, with 11 bases left between them. Per germline, CDR1 LGHDT and CDR2 YNNKEL (reference sequence). This CDR3 has 15 amino acids. The CDR3 reads CASSQDVSGPYEQYF. DNA for the CDR3: TGTGCCAGCAGCCAAGATGTGAGCGGTCCCTACGAGCAGTACTTC.

This chain's CDR3 is CASSVPGLAAENIQYF. The DNA for the CDR3 is TGTGCCAGCAGCGTTCCGGGACTAGCGGCAGAAAACATTCAGTACTTC. The chain links TRBV5-6 to TRBJ2-4, with 11 positions matching TRBD2. The germline V gene encodes CDR1 SGHDT and CDR2 YYEEEE. CDR3 length: 16 residues. Losses at the gene ends were 4 bases for V and 5 bases for J; bases not matched to a gene: 8.

This clone has just one count. The rearrangement joins TRBV28 to TRBJ1-5; D ambiguous. Trimming cost V 3 bases and J 7 bases, with 10 bases left between them. The germline gives CDR1 MDHEN, CDR2 SYDVKM. CDR3 length equals 13 residues. The CDR3 DNA reads as TGTGCCAGCAGTTTTGACCGAGCGCAGCCCCAGCATTTT. It codes for CASSFDRAQPQHF.

The V gene is TRBV2, the J gene TRBJ1-1, with a tentative D call TRBD1 (5 bases). V was shortened by 11 bases and J by 0 bases, with 13 bases between the two germline ends. There are 13 residues in the CDR3. Germline V gene sequence: CDR1 SNHLY, CDR2 FYNNEI. This CDR3 is CAGRGDMNTEAFF. In nucleotides, the CDR3 is TGTGCCGGGAGGGGAGATATGAACACTGAAGCTTTCTTT.

This clone was found a few times. This chain connects TRBV28 to TRBJ1-5; a possible D gene is TRBD1 (6 bases). The CDR3 contains 18 residues. Germline V gene data show CDR1 as MDHEN and CDR2 as SYDVKM. Trimming removed 2 bases from V and 0 bases from J, with 17 bases in between. CDR3 sequence reads: CASSLGPRGAYSNQPQHF. In nucleotides, the CDR3 is TGTGCCAGCAGTTTAGGTCCGCGGGGGGCCTATAGCAATCAGCCCCAGCATTTT. The full variable domain, completed using reference TRBV28 and TRBJ1-5, is DVKVTQSSRYLVKRTGEKVFLECVQDMDHENMFWYRQDPGLGLRLIYFSYDVKMKEKGDIPEGYSVSREKKERFSLILESASTNQTSMYLCASSLGPRGAYSNQPQHFGDGTRLSIL.

The J gene is TRBJ1-1, the V gene TRBV4-1; D not certain. V gave up 1 base and J gave up 0 bases, with 18 bases separating them. The CDR3 spans 18 residues. CDR1 is MGHRA, CDR2 YSYEKL, per germline. The CDR3 region has the DNA TGCGCCAGCAGCCAAGTAGAGACGGGGAAACGGATGAACACTGAAGCTTTCTTT. Its translation is CASSQVETGKRMNTEAFF.

This clone was observed a few times. The J gene is TRBJ2-7, the V gene TRBV27; maybe TRBD1 (7 bases). V was shortened by 8 bases and J by 1 base, with 15 bases between the two germline ends. The CDR3 totals 14 residues. Per the germline V gene, CDR1 is MNHEY and CDR2 is SMNVEV (reference sequence). The CDR3, as DNA: TGTGCCAGCGGGAGGACAGGAGAATCCTACGAGCAGTACTTC. Its protein product is CASGRTGESYEQYF.

This chain joins TRBV19 and TRBJ2-2; 9 bases match TRBD1. Trimming at V came to 5 bases and at J to 5 bases, leaving 6 bases not matched to a gene. The germline V gene encodes CDR1 LNHDA and CDR2 SQIVND (reference sequence). The CDR3 is made up of 15 amino acids. The CDR3 DNA reads as TGTGCCAGTAGTCCCGGACAGGGGAGGACCGGGGAGCTGTTTTTT. It translates to CASSPGQGRTGELFF.